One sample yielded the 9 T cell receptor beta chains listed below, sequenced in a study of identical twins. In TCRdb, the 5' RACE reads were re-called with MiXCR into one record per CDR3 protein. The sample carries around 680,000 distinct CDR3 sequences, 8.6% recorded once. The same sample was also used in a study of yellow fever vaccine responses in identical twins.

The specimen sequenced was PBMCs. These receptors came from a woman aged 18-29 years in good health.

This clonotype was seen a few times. The CDR3 DNA reads TGTGCCAGCAGCTCCGGAGACACTGAAGCTTTCTTT. It encodes CASSSGDTEAFF. The V and J genes are TRBV11-3 and TRBJ1-1; D is uncertain. The CDR3 is 12 amino acids. Germline V gene lookup returns CDR1 SGHNT and CDR2 YENEEA. With 4 bases removed from V and 3 bases from J, the gap between germline ends came to 6 bases.

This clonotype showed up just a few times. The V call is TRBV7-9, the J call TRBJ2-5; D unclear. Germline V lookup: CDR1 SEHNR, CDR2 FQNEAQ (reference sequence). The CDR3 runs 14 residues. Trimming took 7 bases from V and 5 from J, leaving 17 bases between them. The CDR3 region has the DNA TGTGCCAGCACCACTCGGGCCGAGAGGGAGACCCAGTACTTC. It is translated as CASTTRAERETQYF.

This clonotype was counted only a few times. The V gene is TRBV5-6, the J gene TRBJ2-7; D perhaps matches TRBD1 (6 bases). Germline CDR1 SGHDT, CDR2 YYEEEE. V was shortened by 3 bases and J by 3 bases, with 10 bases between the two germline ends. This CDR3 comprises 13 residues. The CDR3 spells CASSYGQNYEQYF. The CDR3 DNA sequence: TGTGCCAGCAGCTACGGACAGAACTACGAGCAGTACTTC. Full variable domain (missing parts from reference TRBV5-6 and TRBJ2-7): DAGVTQSPTHLIKTRGQQVTLRCSPKSGHDTVSWYQQALGQGPQFIFQYYEEEERQRGNFPDRFSGHQFPNYSSELNVNALLLGDSALYLCASSYGQNYEQYFGPGTRLTVT.

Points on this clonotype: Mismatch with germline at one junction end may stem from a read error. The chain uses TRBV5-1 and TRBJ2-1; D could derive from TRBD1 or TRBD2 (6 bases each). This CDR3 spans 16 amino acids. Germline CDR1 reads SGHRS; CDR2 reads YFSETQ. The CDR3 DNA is TGCGCCAGCAGCGTTCGGGGGCCCACCTCCTACAATAAGCAGTTCTTC. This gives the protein CASSVRGPTSYNKQFF.

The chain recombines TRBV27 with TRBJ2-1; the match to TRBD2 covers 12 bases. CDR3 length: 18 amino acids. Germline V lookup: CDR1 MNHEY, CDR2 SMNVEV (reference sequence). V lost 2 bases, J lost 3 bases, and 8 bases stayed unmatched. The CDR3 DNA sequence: TGTGCCAGCAGTTTAGATCTGGCTAGCGGGGGGGTCTACAATGAGCAGTTCTTC. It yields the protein CASSLDLASGGVYNEQFF.

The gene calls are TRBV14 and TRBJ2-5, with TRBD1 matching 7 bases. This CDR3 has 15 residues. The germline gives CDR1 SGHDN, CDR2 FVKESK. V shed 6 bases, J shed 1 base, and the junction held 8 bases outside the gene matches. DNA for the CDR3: TGTGCCAGCAGTCCCCTTGGGACAGTCCAAGAGACCCAGTACTTC. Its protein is CASSPLGTVQETQYF.

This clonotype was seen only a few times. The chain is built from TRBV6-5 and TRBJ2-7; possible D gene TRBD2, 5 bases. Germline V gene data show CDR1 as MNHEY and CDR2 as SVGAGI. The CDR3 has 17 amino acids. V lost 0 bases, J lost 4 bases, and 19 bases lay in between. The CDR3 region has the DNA TGTGCCAGCAGTTACTCGAGCTCGGGGTTAGTGGGATACGAGCAGTACTTC. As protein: CASSYSSSGLVGYEQYF.

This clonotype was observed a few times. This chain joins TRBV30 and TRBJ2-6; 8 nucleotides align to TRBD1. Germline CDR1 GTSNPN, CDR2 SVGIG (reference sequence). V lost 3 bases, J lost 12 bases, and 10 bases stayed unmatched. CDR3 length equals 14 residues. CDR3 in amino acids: CAWRQEGTGVVLTF. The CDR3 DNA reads TGTGCCTGGAGGCAGGAAGGGACAGGCGTCGTCCTGACTTTC.

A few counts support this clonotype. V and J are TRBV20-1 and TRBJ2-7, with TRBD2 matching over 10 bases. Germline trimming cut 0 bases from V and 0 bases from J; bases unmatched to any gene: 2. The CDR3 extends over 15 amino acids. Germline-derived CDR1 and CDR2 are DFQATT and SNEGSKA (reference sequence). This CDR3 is CSARETSGNSYEQYF. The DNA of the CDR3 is TGCAGTGCTAGAGAAACTAGCGGGAACTCCTACGAGCAGTACTTC.